A selection of T cell receptor beta chains follows, all from one sample in a study of T cell responses to AZD1222 COVID-19 vaccine. Method: immunoSEQ multiplex PCR; TCRdb's copy keeps in-frame clones and lacks some. Of 80,000 to 100,000 clones in the sample, around 91% were seen once. The material was peripheral blood, obtained 28 days after the second AZD1222 dose. The source is an adult who received the AZD1222 COVID-19 vaccine. The conserved cysteine and the conserved F or W are not part of the CDR3 here.

TRBV5-1	14	TRBJ1-4	ASSVGLRASNEKLF
TRBV2	13	TRBJ1-4	ASSVGKATNEKLF
TRBV3-1/TRBV3-2	9	TRBJ1-4	ASSQGEKLF
TRBV6-5	13	TRBJ1-4	ASSWASATNEKLF
TRBV20-1	12	TRBJ2-7	SASRPLGVYEQY
TRBV29-1	9	TRBJ2-5	SVGGGETQY
TRBV7-9	14	TRBJ1-4	ASTILTGGSNEKLF
TRBV15	13	TRBJ1-4	ATSRDKGAGEKLF
TRBV18	11	TRBJ1-1	ASSPTGRTEAF
TRBV7-8	17	TRBJ2-1	ASSLVGQGDLSSYNEQF
TRBV6-5	13	TRBJ2-7	ASSYSGLQIYEQY
TRBV6-5	14	TRBJ2-5	ASSYSLAGYQETQY
TRBV7-6	10	TRBJ2-7	ASSPNSYEQY
TRBV27	12	TRBJ1-1	ASISWGGNTEAF
TRBV6-5	11	TRBJ2-1	ASADGSYNEQF
TRBV9	14	TRBJ1-6	ASATGASSYNSPLH
TRBV2	11	TRBJ2-3	ASLPVFPDTQY
TRBV11-2	12	TRBJ2-3	ASSLRISTDTQY
TRBV7-6	14	TRBJ1-1	ASSLAKGRGNTEAF
TRBV12-5	13	TRBJ2-5	ASGPGQGIQETQY
TRBV11-2	12	TRBJ2-4	ASSPPGFSNIQY
TRBV20-1	8	TRBJ1-1	SARRGQAF
TRBV19	14	TRBJ1-6	ASSIPGDLGYSPLH
TRBV11-2	15	TRBJ2-3	ASSSGLGLAVKDTQY
TRBV10-1	12	TRBJ1-1	ASSPGGTNTEAF
TRBV3-1/TRBV3-2	14	TRBJ2-2	ASSSLQGMNTGELF
TRBV14	13	TRBJ2-1	ASSPTSGGAGEQF
TRBV7-2	16	TRBJ2-3	ASSSRHRASGAADTQY
TRBV4-1	13	TRBJ1-1	ASSSRTDINTEAF
TRBV28	14	TRBJ1-5	ASSSPVGGIGQPQH
TRBV19	14	TRBJ1-2	ASNPYPRLDNYGYT
TRBV30	12	TRBJ1-6	AWSVLGHNSPLH
TRBV12-3/TRBV12-4	10	TRBJ1-1	ASRQLEPEAF
TRBV9	18	TRBJ2-2	ASSASPFRGVPTNTGELF
TRBV6-5	12	TRBJ1-1	ASSTGQGDTEAF
TRBV20-1	9	TRBJ2-1	SAIVIDEQF
TRBV6-5	12	TRBJ1-1	ASRDTTGFSEAF
TRBV6-1	14	TRBJ2-1	ASSEVGQGAYNEQF
TRBV2	15	TRBJ2-1	ASLRGPGLALYNEQF
TRBV14	12	TRBJ2-1	ASSPTWGNNEQF
TRBV7-2	16	TRBJ2-7	ASSLGTSGRRLGYEQY
TRBV7-9	15	TRBJ2-3	ASSLAHGGPAGDTQY
TRBV18	13	TRBJ1-1	ASSPETTMNTEAF